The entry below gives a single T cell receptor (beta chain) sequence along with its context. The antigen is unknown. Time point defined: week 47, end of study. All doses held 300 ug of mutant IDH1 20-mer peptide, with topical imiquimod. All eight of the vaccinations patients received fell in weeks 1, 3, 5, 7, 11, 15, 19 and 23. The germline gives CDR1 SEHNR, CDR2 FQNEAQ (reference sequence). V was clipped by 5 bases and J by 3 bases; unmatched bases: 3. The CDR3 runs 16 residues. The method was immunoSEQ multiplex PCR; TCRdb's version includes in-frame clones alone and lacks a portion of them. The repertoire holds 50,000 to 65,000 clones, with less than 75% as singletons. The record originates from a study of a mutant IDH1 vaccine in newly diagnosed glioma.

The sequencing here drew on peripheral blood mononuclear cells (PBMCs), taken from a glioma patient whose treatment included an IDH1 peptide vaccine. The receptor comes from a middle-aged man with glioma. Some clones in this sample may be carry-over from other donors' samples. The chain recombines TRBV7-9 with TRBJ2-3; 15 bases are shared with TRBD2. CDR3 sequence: CASSTGLAGGTDTQYF. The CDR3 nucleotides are TGTGCCAGCAGCACGGGACTAGCGGGGGGTACAGATACGCAGTATTTT.